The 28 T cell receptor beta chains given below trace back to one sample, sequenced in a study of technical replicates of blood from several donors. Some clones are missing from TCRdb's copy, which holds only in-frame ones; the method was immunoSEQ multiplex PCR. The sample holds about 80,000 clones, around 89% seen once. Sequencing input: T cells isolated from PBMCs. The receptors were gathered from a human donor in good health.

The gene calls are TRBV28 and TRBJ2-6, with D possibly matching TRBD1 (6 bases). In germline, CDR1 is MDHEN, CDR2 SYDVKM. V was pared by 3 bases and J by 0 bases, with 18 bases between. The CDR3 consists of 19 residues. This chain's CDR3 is CASSFLLLTGNSGANVLTF. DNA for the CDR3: TGTGCCAGCAGTTTCCTTCTACTGACAGGAAACTCTGGGGCCAACGTCCTGACTTTC. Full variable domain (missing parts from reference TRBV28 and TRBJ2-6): DVKVTQSSRYLVKRTGEKVFLECVQDMDHENMFWYRQDPGLGLRLIYFSYDVKMKEKGDIPEGYSVSREKKERFSLILESASTNQTSMYLCASSFLLLTGNSGANVLTFGAGSRLTVL.

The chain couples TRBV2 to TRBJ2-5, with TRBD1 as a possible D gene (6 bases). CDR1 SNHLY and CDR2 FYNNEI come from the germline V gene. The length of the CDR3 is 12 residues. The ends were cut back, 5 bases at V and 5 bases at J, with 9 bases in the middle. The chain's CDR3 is CASSQGWETQYF. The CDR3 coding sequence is TGTGCCAGCAGTCAGGGGTGGGAGACCCAGTACTTC.

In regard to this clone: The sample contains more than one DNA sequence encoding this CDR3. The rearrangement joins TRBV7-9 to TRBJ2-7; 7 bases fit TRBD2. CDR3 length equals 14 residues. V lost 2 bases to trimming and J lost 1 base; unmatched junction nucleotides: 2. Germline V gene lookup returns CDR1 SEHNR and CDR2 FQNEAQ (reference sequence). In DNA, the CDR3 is TGTGCCAGCAGCTTACTAGCGGAATCCTACGAGCAGTACTTC. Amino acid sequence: CASSLLAESYEQYF.

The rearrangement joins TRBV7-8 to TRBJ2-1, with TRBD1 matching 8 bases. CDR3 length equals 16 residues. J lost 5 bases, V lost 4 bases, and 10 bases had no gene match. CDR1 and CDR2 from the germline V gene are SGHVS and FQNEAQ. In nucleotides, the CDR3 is TGTGCCAGCAGCTCGACAGGGGAGCACAGAGACAATGAGCAGTTCTTC. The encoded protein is CASSSTGEHRDNEQFF.

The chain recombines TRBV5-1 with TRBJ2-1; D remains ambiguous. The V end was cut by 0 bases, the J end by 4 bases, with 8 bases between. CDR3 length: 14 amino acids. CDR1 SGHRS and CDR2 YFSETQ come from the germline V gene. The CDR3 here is CASSLVEQYNEQFF. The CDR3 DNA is TGCGCCAGCAGCTTGGTGGAGCAATACAATGAGCAGTTCTTC.

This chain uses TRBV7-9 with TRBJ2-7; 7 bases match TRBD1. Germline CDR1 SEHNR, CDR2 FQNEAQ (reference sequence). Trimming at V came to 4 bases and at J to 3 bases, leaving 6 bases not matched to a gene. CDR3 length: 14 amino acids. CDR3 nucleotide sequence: TGTGCCAGCAGCTCCTCGGGACAGTACTACGAGCAGTACTTC. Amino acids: CASSSSGQYYEQYF. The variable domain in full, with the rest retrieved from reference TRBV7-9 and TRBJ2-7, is DTGVSQNPRHKITKRGQNVTFRCDPISEHNRLYWYRQTLGQGPEFLTYFQNEAQLEKSRLLSDRFSAERPKGSFSTLEIQRTEQGDSAMYLCASSSSGQYYEQYFGPGTRLTVT.

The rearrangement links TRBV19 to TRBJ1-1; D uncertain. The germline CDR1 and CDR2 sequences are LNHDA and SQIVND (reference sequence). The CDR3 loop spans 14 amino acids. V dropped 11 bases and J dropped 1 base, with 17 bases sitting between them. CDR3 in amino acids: CASESWSENTEAFF. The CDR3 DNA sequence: TGTGCCTCAGAAAGTTGGAGTGAGAACACTGAAGCTTTCTTT.

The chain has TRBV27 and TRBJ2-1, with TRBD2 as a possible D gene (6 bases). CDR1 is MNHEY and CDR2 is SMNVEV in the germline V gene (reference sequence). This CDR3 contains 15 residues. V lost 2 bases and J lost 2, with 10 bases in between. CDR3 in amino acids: CASSLVAVPYNEQFF. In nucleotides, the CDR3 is TGTGCCAGCAGTTTAGTAGCGGTACCCTACAATGAGCAGTTCTTC.

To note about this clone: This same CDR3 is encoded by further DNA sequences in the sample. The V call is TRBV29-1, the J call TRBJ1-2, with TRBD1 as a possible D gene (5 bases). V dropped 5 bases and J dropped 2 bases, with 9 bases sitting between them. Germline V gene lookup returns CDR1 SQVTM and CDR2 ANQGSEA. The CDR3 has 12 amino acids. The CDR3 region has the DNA TGCAGCGTTTCCGGGGGGAACTATGGCTACACCTTC. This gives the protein CSVSGGNYGYTF.

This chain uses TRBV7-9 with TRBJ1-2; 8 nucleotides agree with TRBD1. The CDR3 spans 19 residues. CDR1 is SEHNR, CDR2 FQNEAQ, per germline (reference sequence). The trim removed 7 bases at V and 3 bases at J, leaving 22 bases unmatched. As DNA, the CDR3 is TGTGCCAGCATTATTACCGGGACAGGATCCCTCATTTTCGACTATGGCTACACCTTC. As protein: CASIITGTGSLIFDYGYTF.

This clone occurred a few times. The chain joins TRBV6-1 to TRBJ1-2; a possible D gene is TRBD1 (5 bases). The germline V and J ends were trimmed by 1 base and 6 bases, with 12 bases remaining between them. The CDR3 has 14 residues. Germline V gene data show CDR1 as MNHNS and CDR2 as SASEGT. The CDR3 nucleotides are TGTGCCAGCAGTGAAGGCAGGGAAATGGATGGCTACACCTTC. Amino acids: CASSEGREMDGYTF.

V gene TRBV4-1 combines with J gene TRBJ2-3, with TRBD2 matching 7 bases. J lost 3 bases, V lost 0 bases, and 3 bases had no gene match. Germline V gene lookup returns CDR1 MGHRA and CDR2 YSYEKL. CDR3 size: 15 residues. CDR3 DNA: TGCGCCAGCAGCCAAGATCGAGCGGGGACAGATACGCAGTATTTT. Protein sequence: CASSQDRAGTDTQYF.

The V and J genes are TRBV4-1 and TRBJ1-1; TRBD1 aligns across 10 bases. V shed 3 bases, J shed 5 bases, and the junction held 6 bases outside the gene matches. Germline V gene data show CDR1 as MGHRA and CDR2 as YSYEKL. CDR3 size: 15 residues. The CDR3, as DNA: TGCGCCAGCAGCCAGTCGGGACAGGGGTTAACTGAAGCTTTCTTT. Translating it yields CASSQSGQGLTEAFF.

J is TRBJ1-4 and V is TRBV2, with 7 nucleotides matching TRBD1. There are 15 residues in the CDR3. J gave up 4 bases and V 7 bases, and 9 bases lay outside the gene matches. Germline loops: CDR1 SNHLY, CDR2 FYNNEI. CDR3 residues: CASIRTGEYNEKLFF. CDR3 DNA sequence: TGTGCCAGCATCCGGACAGGTGAATATAATGAAAAACTGTTTTTT.

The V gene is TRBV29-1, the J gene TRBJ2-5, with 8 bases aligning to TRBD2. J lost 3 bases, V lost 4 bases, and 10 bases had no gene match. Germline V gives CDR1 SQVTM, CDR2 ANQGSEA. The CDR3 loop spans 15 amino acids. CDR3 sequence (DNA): TGCAGCGTTGCGGCTAGCGGGTATCCCAAAGAGACCCAGTACTTC. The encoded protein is CSVAASGYPKETQYF.

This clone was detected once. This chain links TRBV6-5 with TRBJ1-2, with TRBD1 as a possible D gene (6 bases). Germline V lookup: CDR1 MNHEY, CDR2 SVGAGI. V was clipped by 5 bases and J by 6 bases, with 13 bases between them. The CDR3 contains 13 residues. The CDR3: CASSPQGRDGYTF. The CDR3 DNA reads TGTGCCAGCAGTCCACAGGGACGAGATGGCTACACCTTC.

As DNA, the CDR3 is TGTGCCAGCAGTTACATCCAGGCAGCCACCGGGGAGCTGTTTTTT. As protein: CASSYIQAATGELFF. This chain connects TRBV6-6 to TRBJ2-2; no firm D call. Trimming removed 2 bases from V and 4 bases from J, with 11 bases in between. The CDR3 consists of 15 residues. Germline V lookup: CDR1 MNHNY, CDR2 SVGAGI (reference sequence).

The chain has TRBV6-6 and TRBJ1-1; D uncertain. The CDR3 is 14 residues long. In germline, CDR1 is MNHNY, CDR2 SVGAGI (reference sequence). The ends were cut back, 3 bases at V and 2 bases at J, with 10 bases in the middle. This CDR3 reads CASSYQNSNTEAFF. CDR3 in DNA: TGTGCCAGCAGTTATCAGAACAGCAACACTGAAGCTTTCTTT.

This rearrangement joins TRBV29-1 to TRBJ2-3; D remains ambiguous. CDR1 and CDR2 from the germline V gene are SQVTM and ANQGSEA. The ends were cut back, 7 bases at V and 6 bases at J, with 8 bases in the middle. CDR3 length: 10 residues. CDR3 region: CSAVEDTQYF. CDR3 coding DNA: TGCAGCGCCGTTGAGGATACGCAGTATTTT.

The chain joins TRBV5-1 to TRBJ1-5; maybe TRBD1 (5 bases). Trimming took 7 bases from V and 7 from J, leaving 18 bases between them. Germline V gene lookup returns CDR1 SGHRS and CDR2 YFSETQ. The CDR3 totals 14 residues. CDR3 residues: CASVRAGIGQPQHF. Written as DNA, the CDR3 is TGCGCCAGCGTAAGAGCAGGGATCGGGCAGCCCCAGCATTTT. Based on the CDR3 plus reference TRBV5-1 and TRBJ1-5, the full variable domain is KAGVTQTPRYLIKTRGQQVTLSCSPISGHRSVSWYQQTPGQGLQFLFEYFSETQRNKGNFPGRFSGRQFSNSRSEMNVSTLELGDSALYLCASVRAGIGQPQHFGDGTRLSIL.

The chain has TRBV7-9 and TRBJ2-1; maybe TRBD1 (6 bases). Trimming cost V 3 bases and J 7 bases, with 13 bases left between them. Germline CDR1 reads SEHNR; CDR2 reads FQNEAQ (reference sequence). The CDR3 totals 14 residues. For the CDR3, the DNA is TGTGCCAGCAGCTTTAACGACAGGCCAAATGAGCAGTTCTTC. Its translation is CASSFNDRPNEQFF.

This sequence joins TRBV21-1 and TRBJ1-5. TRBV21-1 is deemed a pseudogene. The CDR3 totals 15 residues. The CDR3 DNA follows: TGTGCCAGCAGCAAATATGCGCGAAGCAATCAGCCCCAGCATTTT. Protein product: CASSKYARSNQPQHF.

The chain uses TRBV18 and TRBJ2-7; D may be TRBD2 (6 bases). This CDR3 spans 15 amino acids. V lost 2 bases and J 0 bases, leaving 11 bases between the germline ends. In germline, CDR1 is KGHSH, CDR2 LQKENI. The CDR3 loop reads CASSPDWTNSYEQYF. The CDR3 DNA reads TGTGCCAGCTCACCAGACTGGACTAACTCCTACGAGCAGTACTTC.

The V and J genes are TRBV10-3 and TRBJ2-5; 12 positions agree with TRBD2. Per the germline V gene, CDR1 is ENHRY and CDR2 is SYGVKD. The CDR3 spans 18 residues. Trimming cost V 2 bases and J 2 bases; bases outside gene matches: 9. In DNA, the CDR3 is TGTGCCATCAGTGAGACCATGACTAGCGGGAGAAGACAAGAGACCCAGTACTTC. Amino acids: CAISETMTSGRRQETQYF.

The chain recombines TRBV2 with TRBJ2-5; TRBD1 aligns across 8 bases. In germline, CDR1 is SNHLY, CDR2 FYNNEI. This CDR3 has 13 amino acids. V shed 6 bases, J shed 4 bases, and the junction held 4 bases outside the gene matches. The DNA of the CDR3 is TGTGCCAGCAGGGGACAGGTCGGAGAGACCCAGTACTTC. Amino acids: CASRGQVGETQYF.

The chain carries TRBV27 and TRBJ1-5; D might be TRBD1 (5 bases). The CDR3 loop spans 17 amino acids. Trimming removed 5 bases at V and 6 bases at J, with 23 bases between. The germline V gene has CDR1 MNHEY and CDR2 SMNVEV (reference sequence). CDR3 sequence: CASSPLPRRGLGQPQHF. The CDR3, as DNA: TGTGCCAGCAGTCCCCTTCCTAGGAGGGGCCTCGGTCAGCCCCAGCATTTT.

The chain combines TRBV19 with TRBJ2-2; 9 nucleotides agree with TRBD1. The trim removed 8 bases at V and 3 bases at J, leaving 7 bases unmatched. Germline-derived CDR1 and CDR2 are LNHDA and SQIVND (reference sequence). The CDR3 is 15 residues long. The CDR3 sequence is CASGYRDRDTGELFF. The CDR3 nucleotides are TGTGCCAGTGGATACCGGGACAGGGACACCGGGGAGCTGTTTTTT.

CDR3 DNA: TGTGCCAGCAGCAGAGCGGGGAGGGAGCTGTTTTTT. This sequence encodes CASSRAGRELFF. This rearrangement joins TRBV9 to TRBJ2-2, with 7 bases fitting TRBD2. Per germline, CDR1 SGDLS and CDR2 YYNGEE. The junction had 3 bases not matched to a gene; V was cut back by 4 bases and J by 9 bases. The CDR3 is 12 residues long.